This T cell receptor (beta chain) was obtained from a study of CD8+ T cells in alopecia areata. In the study overall: Tofacitinib therapy took 6 to 18 months; 6 months off drug came after.

From germline, CDR1 is MDHEN and CDR2 SYDVKM. The CDR3 is made up of 13 amino acids. The V end lost 5 bases, the J end lost 1 base, and 9 bases lay between the germline ends. Sequencing templates came from extracted RNA that was reverse transcribed into cDNA. Clones were sequenced by immunoSEQ multiplex PCR, and TCRdb holds only the in-frame ones, with some missing. The repertoire has around 160,000 clones, 87% of them found once; the top ten carry roughly 15%. This TCR was sampled from a human donor with alopecia areata. The V gene is TRBV28, the J gene TRBJ2-7, with D perhaps TRBD2 (6 bases). The starting material was CD8+ T cells sorted from blood, obtained at week 0. The CDR3 is CASSRDLSYEQYF. CDR3 nucleotide sequence: TGTGCCAGCAGTCGGGACTTGTCCTACGAGCAGTACTTC.